This TCR beta chain derives from a study of CD8+CD57+ T cells in acquired aplastic anemia. In the study overall: Yields of DNA that came from sorted CD4+ and CD8+ cells averaged about 3.4 ug. Reads per healthy sample averaged about 10 million (CD4+) and 11 million to 14 million (CD8+).

Researchers used genomic DNA as the template to profile TCR beta VDJ and CDR3. One entry per CDR3 protein results from TCRdb running MiXCR on the reads. The table has about 130,000 distinct CDR3 sequences, around 48% seen once; the top ten hold under 3%. V was cut by 0 bases and J by 4 bases, with 7 bases left in between. This CDR3 comprises 13 residues. CDR1 is SGHNT and CDR2 is YYREEE in the germline V gene (reference sequence). This sequence originates from a human donor in good health, serving as a control. Sequenced material: sorted CD4+, CD8+, or CD8+CD57+ T cells (not recorded which) from PBMCs. V is TRBV5-4 and J is TRBJ2-5, with a possible D match to TRBD2 (5 bases). CDR3 residues: CASSLARGETQYF. The CDR3 DNA reads as TGTGCCAGCAGCTTGGCCCGGGGAGAGACCCAGTACTTC.